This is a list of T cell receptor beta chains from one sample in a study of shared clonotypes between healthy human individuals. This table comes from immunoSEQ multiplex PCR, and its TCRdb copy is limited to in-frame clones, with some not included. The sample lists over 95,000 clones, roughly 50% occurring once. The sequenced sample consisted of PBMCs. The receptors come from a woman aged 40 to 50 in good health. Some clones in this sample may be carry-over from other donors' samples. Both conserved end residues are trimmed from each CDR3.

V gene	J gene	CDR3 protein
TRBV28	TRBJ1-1	ASRAGQGWTEAF
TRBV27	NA	ASGAGLGSYEQY
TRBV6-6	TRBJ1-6	ASSLGGVYNSPLH
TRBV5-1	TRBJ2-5	ASSFRSEAQY
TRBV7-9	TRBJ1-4	ASSLGGHQREKLF
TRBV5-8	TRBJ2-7	ASSLGLAGIYEQY
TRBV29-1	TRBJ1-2	SVESPYGYT
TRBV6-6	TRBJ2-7	ASSSQTGRTTYEQY
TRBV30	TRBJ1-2	AWRSRGRYGYT
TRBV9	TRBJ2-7	ASSVAPHGTGSYEQY
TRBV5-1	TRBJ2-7	ASSVLQGIDEQY
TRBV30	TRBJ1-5	AWSVQSNQPQH
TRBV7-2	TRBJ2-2	ASSLALLAGGRTGELF
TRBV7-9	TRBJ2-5	ASSLGQGAGETQY
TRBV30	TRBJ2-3	AWTLASTDTQY
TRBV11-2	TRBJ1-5	ASSLDRTDNQPQH
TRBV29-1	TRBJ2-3	SVDGLATGTDTQY
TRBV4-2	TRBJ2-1	ASSQAASGSYNEQF
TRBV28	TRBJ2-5	ASSLGGRQETQY
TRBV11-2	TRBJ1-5	ASSLGQGNNQPQH
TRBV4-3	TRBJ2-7	ASSQGTGYEQY
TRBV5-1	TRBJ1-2	ASSLVGGPNYGYT
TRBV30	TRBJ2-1	AWLRGGREQF
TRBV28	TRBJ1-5	ASSSLGGNQPQH
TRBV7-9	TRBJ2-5	ASSLGGLAGGPGKTQY
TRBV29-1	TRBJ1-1	SATKQGRRFGAF
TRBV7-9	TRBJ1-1	ASSFGLNTEAF
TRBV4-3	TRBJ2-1	ASSQVVALREQF
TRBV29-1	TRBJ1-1	SVRGTENTEAF
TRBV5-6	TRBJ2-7	ASSLVGQTSDEQY
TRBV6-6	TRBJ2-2	ASSYSYGELF
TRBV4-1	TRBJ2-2	ASSQASGRGNTGELF
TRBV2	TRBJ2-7	ASSGLVGEQY